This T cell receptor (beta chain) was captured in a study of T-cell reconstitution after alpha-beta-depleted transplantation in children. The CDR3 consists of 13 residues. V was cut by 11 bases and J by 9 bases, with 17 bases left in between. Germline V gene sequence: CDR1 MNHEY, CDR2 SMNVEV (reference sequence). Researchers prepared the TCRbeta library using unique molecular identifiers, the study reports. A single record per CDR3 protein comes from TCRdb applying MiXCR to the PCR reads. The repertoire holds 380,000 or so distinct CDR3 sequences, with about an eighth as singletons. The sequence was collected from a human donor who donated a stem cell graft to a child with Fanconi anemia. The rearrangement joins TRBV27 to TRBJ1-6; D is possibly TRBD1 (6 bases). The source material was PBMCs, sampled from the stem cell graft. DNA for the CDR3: TGTGCCTCACAGGGAGATCTCCGTTCACCCCTCCACTTT. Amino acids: CASQGDLRSPLHF.